These 5 T cell receptor beta chains were all obtained from the same sample, sequenced in a study of T cell changes during pregnancy in multiple sclerosis. Sequenced by immunoSEQ multiplex PCR; TCRdb stores in-frame clones only, minus some. This sample has 77,000 or so clones, with approximately 92% found just once. Specimen: peripheral blood, collected in the second trimester of pregnancy. The source of these receptors is a female donor in good health, enrolled as a control in a pregnancy study.

The chain joins TRBV9 to TRBJ2-5, with a possible D match to TRBD1 (5 bases). CDR1 is SGDLS, CDR2 YYNGEE, per germline. Trimming removed 7 bases at V and 2 bases at J, with 9 bases between. The CDR3 covers 12 residues. The DNA for the CDR3 is TGTGCCAGCCAGGGTATTCAAGAGACCCAGTACTTC. Amino acid sequence: CASQGIQETQYF.

J is TRBJ1-1 and V is TRBV25-1; D not certain. The germline V gene has CDR1 MGHDK and CDR2 SYGVNS. The CDR3 length is 14 residues. Trimming took 6 bases from V and 3 from J, leaving 14 bases between them. The CDR3 loop is CASSTEGWYTEAFF. The CDR3, as DNA: TGTGCCAGCAGCACGGAGGGATGGTACACTGAAGCTTTCTTT.

The genes are TRBV29-1 and TRBJ1-1, with a weak D call TRBD1 (5 bases). The CDR3 length is 12 residues. The V and J ends lost 4 bases and 5 bases respectively, with 11 bases between them. Germline CDR1 and CDR2: SQVTM and ANQGSEA. The CDR3 loop is CSVGQGGTEAFF. Here the CDR3 DNA reads TGCAGCGTTGGGCAGGGAGGTACTGAAGCTTTCTTT.

This clone was seen only once. This sequence joins TRBV19 and TRBJ1-5, with 9 bases identical to TRBD1. CDR3 length: 16 amino acids. Germline loops: CDR1 LNHDA, CDR2 SQIVND (reference sequence). V lost 4 bases and J lost 5; bases outside the gene matches: 9. The CDR3: CASSTTGTGIYQPQHF. CDR3 in DNA: TGTGCCAGTAGTACAACCGGGACAGGGATCTATCAGCCCCAGCATTTT.

This chain joins TRBV9 and TRBJ2-3, with D possibly being TRBD1 (6 bases). Trimming pared 5 bases from V and 7 bases from J, leaving 8 bases between. The CDR3 length is 11 residues. From germline, CDR1 is SGDLS and CDR2 YYNGEE. In DNA form, the CDR3 reads TGTGCCAGCAGTACAGGGAATACGCAGTATTTT. The encoded protein is CASSTGNTQYF.